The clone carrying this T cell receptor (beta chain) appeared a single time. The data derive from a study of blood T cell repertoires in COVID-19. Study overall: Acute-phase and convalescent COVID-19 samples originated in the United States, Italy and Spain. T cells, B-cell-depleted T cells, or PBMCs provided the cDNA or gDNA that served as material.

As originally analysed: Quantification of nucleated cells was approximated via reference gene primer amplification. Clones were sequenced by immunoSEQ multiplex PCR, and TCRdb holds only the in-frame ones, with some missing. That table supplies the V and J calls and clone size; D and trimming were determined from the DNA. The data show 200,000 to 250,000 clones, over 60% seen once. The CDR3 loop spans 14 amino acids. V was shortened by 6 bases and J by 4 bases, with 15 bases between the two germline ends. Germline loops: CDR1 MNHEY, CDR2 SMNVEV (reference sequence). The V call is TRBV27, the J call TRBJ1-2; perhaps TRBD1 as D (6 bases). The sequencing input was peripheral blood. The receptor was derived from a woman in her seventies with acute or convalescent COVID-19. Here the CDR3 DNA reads TGTGCCAGCAGAAAACAGGGTGGGGGCTATGGCTACACCTTC. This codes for CASRKQGGGYGYTF.